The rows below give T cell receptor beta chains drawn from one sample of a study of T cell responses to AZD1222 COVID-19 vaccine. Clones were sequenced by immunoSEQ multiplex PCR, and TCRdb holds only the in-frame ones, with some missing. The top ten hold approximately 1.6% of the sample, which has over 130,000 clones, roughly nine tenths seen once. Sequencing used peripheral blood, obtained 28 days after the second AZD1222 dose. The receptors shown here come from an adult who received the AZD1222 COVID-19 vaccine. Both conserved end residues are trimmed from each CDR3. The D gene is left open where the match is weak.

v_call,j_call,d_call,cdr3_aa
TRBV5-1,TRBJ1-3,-,ASSLGATSGNTIY
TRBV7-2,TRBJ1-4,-,ASSSAWGWTNEKLF
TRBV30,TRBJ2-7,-,AWSKTGKKDYEQY
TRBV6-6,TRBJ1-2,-,ATCPIDRIDHGYT
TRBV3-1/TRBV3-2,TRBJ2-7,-,ASSQIQASYEQY
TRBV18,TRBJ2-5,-,ASSSGGVEAQY
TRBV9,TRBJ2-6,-,ASSPRFTLVRGANVLT
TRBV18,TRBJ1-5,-,ASSPRMGDQPQH
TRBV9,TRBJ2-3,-,ASSPTPTDTQY
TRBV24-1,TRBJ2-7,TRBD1,AISFGTGVFEQY
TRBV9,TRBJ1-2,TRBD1,ASSVEGQGGYGYT
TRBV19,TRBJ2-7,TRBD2,ASSTRGGNRDYEQY
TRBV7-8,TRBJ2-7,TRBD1,ASSPFEGATYEQY
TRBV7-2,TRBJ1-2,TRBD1,ASSLAGQGEGYDYGYT
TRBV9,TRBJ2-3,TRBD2,ASSSDRGRAVDTQY
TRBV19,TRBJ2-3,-,ASSTRRDTQY
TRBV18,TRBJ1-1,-,ASSPQQNTEAF
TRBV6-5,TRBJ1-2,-,ASSYSAGKDGYT
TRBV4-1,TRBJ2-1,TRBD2,ASSQDGTSGFYNEQF
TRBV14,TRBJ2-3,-,ASSQDIGRFGTQY
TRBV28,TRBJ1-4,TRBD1,ASSLRQGRNEKLF
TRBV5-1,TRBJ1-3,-,ASSLQGSGNTIY
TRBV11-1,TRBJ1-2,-,ASSLAPGTDYGYT
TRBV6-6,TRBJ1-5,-,ASSPEDQPQH
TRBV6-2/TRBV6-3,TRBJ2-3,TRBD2,ASSYGGSAGADTQY
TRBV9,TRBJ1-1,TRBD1,ASSVSTGVPSLNTEAF
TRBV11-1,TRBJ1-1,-,ASSPSETEAF
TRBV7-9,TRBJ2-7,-,ASSSTGTPYEQY
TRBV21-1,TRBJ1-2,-,ARRHRVDGYT
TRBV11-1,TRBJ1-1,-,ASSLPGTYTEAF
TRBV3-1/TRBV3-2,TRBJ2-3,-,ASKGSGADTQY
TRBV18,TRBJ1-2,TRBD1,ASGTGAMTYGYT
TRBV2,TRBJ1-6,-,ASLWEVSPNSPLH
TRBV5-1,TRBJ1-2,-,ASSLGLRAINYGYT
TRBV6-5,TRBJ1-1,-,ASRPDSWTEAF
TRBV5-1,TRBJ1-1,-,ATSLAGNTEAF
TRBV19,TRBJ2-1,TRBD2,ASSIEAGGFLPSYNEQF
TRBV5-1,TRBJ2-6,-,ASSLRDRISSGANVLT
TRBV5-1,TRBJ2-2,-,ASSLKGASGGGELF
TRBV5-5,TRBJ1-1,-,ASSLEGDGTEAF
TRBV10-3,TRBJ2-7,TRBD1,AISEDRGGYEQY
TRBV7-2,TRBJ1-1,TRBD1,ASSLAGQGGTEAF
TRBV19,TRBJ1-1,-,ASSIPPNAEAF
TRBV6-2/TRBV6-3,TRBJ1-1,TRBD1,ASSYFNRGGAF
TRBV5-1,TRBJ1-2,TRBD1,ASSYTGTGINGYT
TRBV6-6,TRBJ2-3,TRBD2,ASSYGGGGSKDTQY
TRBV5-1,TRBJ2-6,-,ASSLGGPETSGANVLT
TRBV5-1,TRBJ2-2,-,ASSLADRNTGELF
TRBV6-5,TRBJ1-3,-,ASSYASGNTIY
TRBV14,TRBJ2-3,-,ASSLLGGYADTQY
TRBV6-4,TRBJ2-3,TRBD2,ASSPLAGGFTDTQY
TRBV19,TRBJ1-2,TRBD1,ASSIGQGRVDGYT
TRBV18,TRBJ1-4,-,ASSPGLGNEKLF
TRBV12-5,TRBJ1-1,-,ASGWGGNTEAF
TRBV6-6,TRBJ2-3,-,ASSYYSRSGGTQY